The next 13 T cell receptor beta chains were all read from a single sample in a study of blood T cell repertoires in COVID-19. TCRdb's table, derived via immunoSEQ multiplex PCR, lists solely in-frame clones and lacks some. The data hold over 200,000 clones, with under 90% observed a single time. The sequenced sample consisted of PBMCs or T cells enriched from blood (not recorded which). These receptors were obtained from a woman aged 25 to 39 with acute COVID-19.

The chain couples TRBV14 to TRBJ1-1; D remains ambiguous. This CDR3 region has 14 residues. Per germline, CDR1 SGHDN and CDR2 FVKESK. V lost 0 bases to trimming and J lost 2 bases, with 7 bases between them. CDR3 in DNA: TGTGCCAGCAGCCAAGAACAGAGAAACACTGAAGCTTTCTTT. This sequence encodes CASSQEQRNTEAFF.

The chain carries TRBV10-3 and TRBJ1-1; D not resolved. The CDR3 loop spans 13 amino acids. With 3 bases removed from V and 6 bases from J, the gap between germline ends came to 11 bases. CDR1 and CDR2 (germline): ENHRY, SYGVKD. CDR3 DNA: TGTGCCATCAGTGATCCACGGAGGCCTGAAGCTTTCTTT. Residues: CAISDPRRPEAFF.

V is TRBV5-6 and J is TRBJ2-1; D ambiguous. The CDR3 loop spans 13 amino acids. The ends were cut back, 0 bases at V and 7 bases at J, with 8 bases in the middle. Per the germline V gene, CDR1 is SGHDT and CDR2 is YYEEEE. This chain's CDR3 is CASSLDSPNEQFF. CDR3 DNA: TGTGCCAGCAGCTTGGACAGTCCGAATGAGCAGTTCTTC.

The chain carries TRBV3-1 (or the pseudogene TRBV3-2) and TRBJ1-2; no firm D call. The germline V gene encodes CDR1 LGHDT and CDR2 YNNKEL (reference sequence). The CDR3 has 14 amino acids. Between the trimmed V and J ends, which lost 0 bases and 7 bases, there was a span of 12 bases. The CDR3 here is CASSQDVGFFGYTF. The DNA for the CDR3 is TGTGCCAGCAGCCAAGATGTCGGGTTTTTTGGCTACACCTTC.

This clone was observed a handful of times. This chain links TRBV7-2 with TRBJ1-1; D might be TRBD1 (5 bases). CDR1 and CDR2 from the germline V gene are SGHTA and FQGNSA. This CDR3 region has 15 residues. The V and J ends lost 3 bases and 0 bases respectively, with 11 bases between them. This CDR3 reads CASSFRAVMNTEAFF. The CDR3 DNA sequence: TGTGCCAGCAGCTTCAGGGCAGTAATGAACACTGAAGCTTTCTTT.

The rearrangement links TRBV7-2 to TRBJ2-7; D gene uncertain. Germline CDR1 SGHTA, CDR2 FQGNSA. CDR3 size: 11 residues. V was pared by 5 bases and J by 6 bases, with 8 bases between. The CDR3 DNA reads TGTGCCAGCAGCAGGAGCCGCGAGCAGTACTTC. This sequence encodes CASSRSREQYF.

This chain uses TRBV5-6 with TRBJ1-5; no clear D. This CDR3 contains 12 residues. The germline V gene has CDR1 SGHDT and CDR2 YYEEEE. The V end was cut by 4 bases, the J end by 5 bases, with 7 bases between. This chain's CDR3 is CASSQQYQPQHF. In DNA form, the CDR3 reads TGTGCCAGCAGCCAACAGTATCAGCCCCAGCATTTT.

This chain connects TRBV5-1 to TRBJ1-2; 9 nucleotides match TRBD1. J lost 0 bases, V lost 4 bases, and 7 bases had no gene match. Germline values: CDR1 SGHRS, CDR2 YFSETQ. The CDR3 runs 16 residues. CDR3 protein: CASSINRGRANYGYTF. The DNA for the CDR3 is TGCGCCAGCAGCATCAACAGGGGGCGAGCTAACTATGGCTACACCTTC.

The chain is built from TRBV7-3 and TRBJ2-2; 11 bases map to TRBD1. The CDR3 spans 18 residues. V lost 5 bases to trimming and J lost 7 bases; unmatched junction nucleotides: 15. Germline assignment: CDR1 SGHTA and CDR2 FQGTGA. In DNA, the CDR3 is TGTGCCAGCAGCCCATACTATCGGACAGGGGGCTTAAGCGGGGAGCTGTTTTTT. It is translated as CASSPYYRTGGLSGELFF.

V gene TRBV27 combines with J gene TRBJ1-5; 8 bases are a match to TRBD1. The CDR3 is made up of 14 amino acids. Germline CDR1 is MNHEY and CDR2 is SMNVEV (reference sequence). J lost 2 bases, V lost 8 bases, and 5 bases had no gene match. The CDR3 DNA sequence: TGTGCCAGCTCAGGGGGCGAGGGCAATCAGCCCCAGCATTTT. This gives the protein CASSGGEGNQPQHF.

This rearrangement joins TRBV2 to TRBJ2-2; D is unresolved. The CDR3 is 13 residues long. Germline V gene sequence: CDR1 SNHLY, CDR2 FYNNEI. V dropped 7 bases and J dropped 7 bases, with 13 bases sitting between them. The CDR3 DNA reads as TGTGCCAGCACCCCAACTCCCGGCGGGGAGCTGTTTTTT. Translating gives CASTPTPGGELFF.

The chain recombines TRBV5-4 with TRBJ1-5; the match to TRBD1 covers 9 bases. Germline V CDR1 and CDR2: SGHNT, YYREEE (reference sequence). V gave up 4 bases and J gave up 1 base; unmatched junction bases: 3. The CDR3 consists of 15 residues. In nucleotides, the CDR3 is TGTGCCAGCAGCCGGGGACAGGGCAGCAATCAGCCCCAGCATTTT. Translation gives CASSRGQGSNQPQHF.

Written as DNA, the CDR3 is TGTGCCAGCAGCTTAGCTGGGACTAGCGGGGGGGCGGATAATGAGCAGTTCTTC. Translated, it gives CASSLAGTSGGADNEQFF. This rearrangement joins TRBV11-3 to TRBJ2-1, with 16 bases lining up with TRBD2. Germline V gene data show CDR1 as SGHNT and CDR2 as YENEEA. The V and J ends lost 1 base and 7 bases, in that order; junction bases with no gene match: 7. CDR3 length: 18 amino acids.